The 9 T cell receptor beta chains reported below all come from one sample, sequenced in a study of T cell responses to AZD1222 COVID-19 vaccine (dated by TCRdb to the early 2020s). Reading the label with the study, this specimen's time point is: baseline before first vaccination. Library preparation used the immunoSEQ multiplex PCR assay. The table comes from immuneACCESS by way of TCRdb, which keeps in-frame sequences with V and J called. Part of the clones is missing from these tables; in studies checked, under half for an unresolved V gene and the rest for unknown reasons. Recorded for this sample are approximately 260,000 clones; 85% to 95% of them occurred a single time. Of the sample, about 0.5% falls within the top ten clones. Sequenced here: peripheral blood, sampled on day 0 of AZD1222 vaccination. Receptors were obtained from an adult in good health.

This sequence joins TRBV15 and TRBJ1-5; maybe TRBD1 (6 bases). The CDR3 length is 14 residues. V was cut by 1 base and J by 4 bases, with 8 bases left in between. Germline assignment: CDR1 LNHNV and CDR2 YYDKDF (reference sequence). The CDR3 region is CATSRGGQNQPQHF. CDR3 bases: TGTGCCACCAGCAGAGGTGGACAGAATCAGCCCCAGCATTTT.

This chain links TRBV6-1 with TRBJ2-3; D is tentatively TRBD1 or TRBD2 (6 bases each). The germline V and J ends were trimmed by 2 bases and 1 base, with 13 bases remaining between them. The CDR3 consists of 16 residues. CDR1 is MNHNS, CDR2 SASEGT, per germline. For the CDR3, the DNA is TGTGCCAGCAGTGAAAGGGGGGTAGGGGGCACAGATACGCAGTATTTT. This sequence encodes CASSERGVGGTDTQYF.

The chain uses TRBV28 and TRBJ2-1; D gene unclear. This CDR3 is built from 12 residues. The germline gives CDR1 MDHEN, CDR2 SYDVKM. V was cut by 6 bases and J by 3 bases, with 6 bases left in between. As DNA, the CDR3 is TGTGCCAGCAGCCGTTACTACAATGAGCAGTTCTTC. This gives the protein CASSRYYNEQFF.

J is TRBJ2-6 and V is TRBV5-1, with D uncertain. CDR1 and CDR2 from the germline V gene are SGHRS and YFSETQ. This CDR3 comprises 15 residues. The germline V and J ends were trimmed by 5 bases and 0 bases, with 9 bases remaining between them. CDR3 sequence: CASRSVTSGANVLTF. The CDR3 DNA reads TGCGCCAGCAGATCGGTCACCTCTGGGGCCAACGTCCTGACTTTC.

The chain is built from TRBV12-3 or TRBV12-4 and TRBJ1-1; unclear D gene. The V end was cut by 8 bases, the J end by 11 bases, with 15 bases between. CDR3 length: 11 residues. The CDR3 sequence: CASGLPDPAFF. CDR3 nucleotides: TGTGCCAGCGGCCTTCCCGACCCGGCTTTCTTT.

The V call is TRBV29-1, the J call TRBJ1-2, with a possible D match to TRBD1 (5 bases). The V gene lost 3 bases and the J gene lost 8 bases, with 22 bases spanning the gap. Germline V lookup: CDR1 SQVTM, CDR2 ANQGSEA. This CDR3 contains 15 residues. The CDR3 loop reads CSVEVGMLTVTGYTF. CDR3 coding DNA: TGCAGCGTTGAGGTAGGGATGCTGACAGTTACCGGCTACACCTTC.

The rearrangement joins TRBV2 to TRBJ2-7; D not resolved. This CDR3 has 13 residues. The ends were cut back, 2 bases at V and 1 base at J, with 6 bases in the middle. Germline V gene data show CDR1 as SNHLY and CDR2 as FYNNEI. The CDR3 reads CASSEFLSYEQYF. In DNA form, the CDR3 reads TGTGCCAGCAGTGAATTTTTGTCCTACGAGCAGTACTTC.

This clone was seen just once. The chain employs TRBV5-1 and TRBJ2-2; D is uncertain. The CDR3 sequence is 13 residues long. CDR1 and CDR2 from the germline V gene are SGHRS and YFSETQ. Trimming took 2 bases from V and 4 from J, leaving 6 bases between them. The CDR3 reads CASSLIPTGELFF. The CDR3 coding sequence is TGCGCCAGCAGCTTAATCCCCACCGGGGAGCTGTTTTTT.

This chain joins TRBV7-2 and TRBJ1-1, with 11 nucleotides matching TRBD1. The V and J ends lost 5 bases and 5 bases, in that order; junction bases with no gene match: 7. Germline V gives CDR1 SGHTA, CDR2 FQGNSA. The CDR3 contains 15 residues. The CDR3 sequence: CASSPGQGARTEAFF. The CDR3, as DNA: TGTGCCAGCAGCCCCGGACAGGGGGCGCGGACTGAAGCTTTCTTT.